A selection of T cell receptor beta chains follows, all from one sample in a study of T cell changes during pregnancy in multiple sclerosis. Measured with immunoSEQ multiplex PCR; TCRdb has only the in-frame clones, and not every one. The sample records about 70,000 clones, 94% being singletons. The specimen was peripheral blood, collected in the third trimester of pregnancy. Receptors originate from a female donor with multiple sclerosis, enrolled in a pregnancy study. Both conserved end residues are part of each CDR3. Fields, in order: CDR3 DNA, CDR3 protein, clone size, V gene, J gene, D gene. The D gene is left open where the match is weak. The size entry is marked missing in some rows and otherwise reads once, few, many or a size class.

cdr3_nt: TGTGCCAGCAGCTTTAGCCGTCTCACTGAAGCTTTCTTT
cdr3_aa: CASSFSRLTEAFF
clone_size: .
v_call: TRBV11-2
j_call: TRBJ1-1
d_call: .

cdr3_nt: TGCGCCAGCAGCCGAGAGGGACAGGGCGACGAGCAGTACTTC
cdr3_aa: CASSREGQGDEQYF
clone_size: once
v_call: TRBV4-1
j_call: TRBJ2-7
d_call: TRBD1

cdr3_nt: TGTGCCAGCAGCTTAGGCGGGTCTATCCACGAGCAGTACTTC
cdr3_aa: CASSLGGSIHEQYF
clone_size: .
v_call: TRBV7-2
j_call: TRBJ2-7
d_call: .

cdr3_nt: TGTGCCAGCAGCCCTGGGACAGGGGTCTATGGCTACACCTTC
cdr3_aa: CASSPGTGVYGYTF
clone_size: .
v_call: TRBV7-3
j_call: TRBJ1-2
d_call: TRBD1

cdr3_nt: TGTGCCAGCAGCCCCGCGCACTATGGCTACACCTTC
cdr3_aa: CASSPAHYGYTF
clone_size: .
v_call: TRBV7-2
j_call: TRBJ1-2
d_call: .

cdr3_nt: TGTGCCAGCAGCAGGACAGGGGGCAACCAAGAGACCCAGTACTTC
cdr3_aa: CASSRTGGNQETQYF
clone_size: .
v_call: TRBV13
j_call: TRBJ2-5
d_call: TRBD1

cdr3_nt: TGTGCCAGCAGTTACTTTATTCCGGGGGGAAACTATGGCTACACCTTC
cdr3_aa: CASSYFIPGGNYGYTF
clone_size: .
v_call: TRBV6-5
j_call: TRBJ1-2
d_call: .

cdr3_nt: TGTGCCAGCAGGGAGACAGGGCGGATGTTTTTT
cdr3_aa: CASRETGRMFF
clone_size: .
v_call: TRBV25-1
j_call: TRBJ1-4
d_call: TRBD1

cdr3_nt: TGTGCCAGCAGCCAGGACGGGGGTCAGCCCCAGCATTTT
cdr3_aa: CASSQDGGQPQHF
clone_size: .
v_call: TRBV14
j_call: TRBJ1-5
d_call: .

cdr3_nt: TGTGCCAGCAGTCCACGGAGCTCTGGGGCCAACGTCCTGACTTTC
cdr3_aa: CASSPRSSGANVLTF
clone_size: .
v_call: TRBV6-5
j_call: TRBJ2-6
d_call: .

cdr3_nt: TGTGCCAGCAGCTCCGGGGGACAGTCCTTGAGGTCACCCCTCCACTTT
cdr3_aa: CASSSGGQSLRSPLHF
clone_size: .
v_call: TRBV11-3
j_call: TRBJ1-6
d_call: TRBD1

cdr3_nt: TGTGCCAGCAGCTTGCTTAATGAAAAACTGTTTTTT
cdr3_aa: CASSLLNEKLFF
clone_size: once
v_call: TRBV5-6
j_call: TRBJ1-4
d_call: .

cdr3_nt: TGCAGCGTTGAAGGAACAGGTAGCCCCTACGAGCAGTACTTC
cdr3_aa: CSVEGTGSPYEQYF
clone_size: .
v_call: TRBV29-1
j_call: TRBJ2-7
d_call: .

cdr3_nt: TGTGCCAGTAGTCGGGACGGGGGATACAATGAGCAGTTCTTC
cdr3_aa: CASSRDGGYNEQFF
clone_size: .
v_call: TRBV19
j_call: TRBJ2-1
d_call: .

cdr3_nt: TGTGCCAGCTCACCAACAGGGGGCTCAGGCACCGGGGAGCTGTTTTTT
cdr3_aa: CASSPTGGSGTGELFF
clone_size: .
v_call: TRBV18
j_call: TRBJ2-2
d_call: TRBD1

cdr3_nt: TGTGCCAGCAGCTTAATAGACAATCAGCCCCAGCATTTT
cdr3_aa: CASSLIDNQPQHF
clone_size: .
v_call: TRBV7-2
j_call: TRBJ1-5
d_call: .

cdr3_nt: TGTGCCAGCAGCTCCCCCGGACAGGGAGGCACTGAAGCTTTCTTT
cdr3_aa: CASSSPGQGGTEAFF
clone_size: .
v_call: TRBV5-4
j_call: TRBJ1-1
d_call: TRBD1

cdr3_nt: TGTGCCAGCAGCGACAGATACTATGGCTACACCTTC
cdr3_aa: CASSDRYYGYTF
clone_size: .
v_call: TRBV2
j_call: TRBJ1-2
d_call: .

cdr3_nt: TGTGCCAGCAGTGTATCGGGACAGGTTAATTCACCCCTCCACTTT
cdr3_aa: CASSVSGQVNSPLHF
clone_size: .
v_call: TRBV27
j_call: TRBJ1-6
d_call: TRBD1

cdr3_nt: TGTGCCAGCAGCAAACAGGGTATCACTGAAGCTTTCTTT
cdr3_aa: CASSKQGITEAFF
clone_size: .
v_call: TRBV7-3
j_call: TRBJ1-1
d_call: .

cdr3_nt: TGTGCCAGCAGCCAAGGAAACTTCGGAGACAATGAGCAGTTCTTC
cdr3_aa: CASSQGNFGDNEQFF
clone_size: .
v_call: TRBV14
j_call: TRBJ2-1
d_call: .

cdr3_nt: TGTGCCAGCAGCCGGACAGGCAGCGATCAGCCCCAGCATTTT
cdr3_aa: CASSRTGSDQPQHF
clone_size: .
v_call: TRBV7-9
j_call: TRBJ1-5
d_call: TRBD1

cdr3_nt: TGTGCCAGCAGTCCGGACAGGGGTGAGCAGTTCTTC
cdr3_aa: CASSPDRGEQFF
clone_size: .
v_call: TRBV6-6
j_call: TRBJ2-1
d_call: TRBD1

cdr3_nt: TGTGCCAGCAGTTACTCGGAGGCCGGCGGGGAGCTGTTTTTT
cdr3_aa: CASSYSEAGGELFF
clone_size: .
v_call: TRBV6-5
j_call: TRBJ2-2
d_call: .

cdr3_nt: TGTGCCTCTCGAATCGGGACTAGCGGAGACAATACGCAGTATTTT
cdr3_aa: CASRIGTSGDNTQYF
clone_size: .
v_call: TRBV19
j_call: TRBJ2-3
d_call: TRBD2

cdr3_nt: TGTGCCAGCTTCCAACGGGGGATCAACGAGCAGTACTTC
cdr3_aa: CASFQRGINEQYF
clone_size: .
v_call: TRBV5-6
j_call: TRBJ2-7
d_call: .

cdr3_nt: TGTGCGAGCGGGGGGGCCCTGGATGAGCAGTTCTTC
cdr3_aa: CASGGALDEQFF
clone_size: .
v_call: TRBV13
j_call: TRBJ2-1
d_call: TRBD2

cdr3_nt: TGCGCCAGCACCTCAGCCGGGGTTACGAACACTGAAGCTTTCTTT
cdr3_aa: CASTSAGVTNTEAFF
clone_size: once
v_call: TRBV4-1
j_call: TRBJ1-1
d_call: .

cdr3_nt: TGTGCCAGCAGCGTCAGGGTTTCCACTGAAGCTTTCTTT
cdr3_aa: CASSVRVSTEAFF
clone_size: .
v_call: TRBV9
j_call: TRBJ1-1
d_call: .

cdr3_nt: TGTGCCAGCAGCTTACTATTGGGAGAGACCCAGTACTTC
cdr3_aa: CASSLLLGETQYF
clone_size: .
v_call: TRBV5-4
j_call: TRBJ2-5
d_call: .

cdr3_nt: TGTGCCAGCAGAACAGCAGGGGCCTACTCCTACGAGCAGTACTTC
cdr3_aa: CASRTAGAYSYEQYF
clone_size: .
v_call: TRBV5-6
j_call: TRBJ2-7
d_call: .

cdr3_nt: TGTGCCAGCAGCTTACAGAACAGGGAAAAGCAGTTCTTC
cdr3_aa: CASSLQNREKQFF
clone_size: once
v_call: TRBV7-9
j_call: TRBJ2-1
d_call: .

cdr3_nt: TGCGCCAGCACAGTGGGCAGACATTCCTACGAGCAGTACTTC
cdr3_aa: CASTVGRHSYEQYF
clone_size: .
v_call: TRBV5-1
j_call: TRBJ2-7
d_call: .